Included here is one TCR beta chain sequence, with context. The target antigen is unknown. Libraries were prepared by immunoSEQ multiplex PCR; TCRdb keeps only in-frame clonotypes and omits some of them. Of around 4,000 clones in the sample, 65% to 90% were seen once. This CDR3 comprises 14 residues. Germline V CDR1 and CDR2: ENHRY, SYGVKD. Trimming stripped 2 bases from V and 0 bases from J, with 5 bases between. The data are from a study of immune evolution from preneoplasia to lung adenocarcinoma. Study-level results: Normal lung had the highest top T cell clone frequencies. Later-stage lesions seemingly showed higher T cell density and diversity than normal lung.

Patients had resection in Japan or China between about 2013 and 2017. Each case's diagnosis was confirmed by two pathologists on H&E. This chain connects TRBV10-3 to TRBJ2-1; the D is unclear. This receptor was identified in a person aged 55-75 years with lung adenocarcinoma. Sequenced material: FFPE minimally invasive lung adenocarcinoma tissue. The CDR3 sequence: CAISERLSYNEQFF. In nucleotides, the CDR3 is TGTGCCATCAGTGAGAGACTCTCCTACAATGAGCAGTTCTTC.